Each of the 21 T cell receptor beta chains below was sequenced from the same sample in a study of CD8+ T cells in alopecia areata. As the sequencing template, cDNA was produced by extracting RNA and reverse transcribing it. TCRdb keeps only in-frame clones here, not all; method: immunoSEQ multiplex PCR. Among roughly 76,000 clones listed, about 30% were seen once. Treatment reported: oral pan-JAK inhibitor, 5-10 mg twice daily. The source was CD8+ T cells sorted from blood, collected at week 4, from a patient treated with tofacitinib. All receptors come from a human donor with alopecia areata.

J is TRBJ1-5 and V is TRBV29-1; D is possibly TRBD1 (5 bases). The germline CDR1 and CDR2 sequences are SQVTM and ANQGSEA. There are 14 residues in the CDR3. Deletions cut 6 bases from V and 10 bases from J, with 22 bases between. The CDR3 nucleotides read TGCAGCGTCGGCGCTGGGGGGGGTGAAGGACCCCAGCATTTT. Protein: CSVGAGGGEGPQHF.

The chain uses TRBV7-9 and TRBJ1-2; no clear D. The CDR3 has 15 amino acids. Germline values: CDR1 SEHNR, CDR2 FQNEAQ (reference sequence). V was shortened by 1 base and J by 2 bases, with 11 bases between the two germline ends. CDR3 sequence (DNA): TGTGCCAGCAGCTTAGGGTCGGCGGGGAACTATGGCTACACCTTC. Amino acid sequence: CASSLGSAGNYGYTF.

The V gene is TRBV29-1, the J gene TRBJ1-1, with a tentative D call TRBD1 (6 bases). Germline V lookup: CDR1 SQVTM, CDR2 ANQGSEA. The CDR3 covers 13 residues. V lost 6 bases and J lost 1, with 12 bases in between. Here the CDR3 DNA reads TGCAGCGTCAGGGGCGATAAGAACACTGAAGCTTTCTTT. Residues: CSVRGDKNTEAFF.

This clone was seen more than once but under ten times. DNA for the CDR3: TGTGCCAGCAGCCCGACAGGGCAGACTGAAGCTTTCTTT. Amino acids: CASSPTGQTEAFF. The chain recombines TRBV14 with TRBJ1-1, with 7 bases lining up with TRBD1. The CDR3 covers 13 residues. V was pared by 4 bases and J by 5 bases, with 4 bases of the junction left unmatched. Looked up from germline, CDR1 is SGHDN and CDR2 is FVKESK. Based on the CDR3 plus reference TRBV14 and TRBJ1-1, the full variable domain is EAGVTQFPSHSVIEKGQTVTLRCDPISGHDNLYWYRRVMGKEIKFLLHFVKESKQDESGMPNNRFLAERTGGTYSTLKVQPAELEDSGVYFCASSPTGQTEAFFGQGTRLTVV.

V usage is TRBV28 and J usage is TRBJ2-7, with 9 bases matching TRBD1. CDR3 length: 14 amino acids. J gave up 4 bases and V 5 bases, and 6 bases lay outside the gene matches. From germline, CDR1 is MDHEN and CDR2 SYDVKM. The CDR3 loop is CASSRTGAFYEQYF. The DNA for the CDR3 is TGTGCCAGCAGTAGGACAGGGGCCTTTTACGAGCAGTACTTC.

The J gene is TRBJ2-4, the V gene TRBV5-1; D remains ambiguous. CDR3 size: 14 residues. Per germline, CDR1 SGHRS and CDR2 YFSETQ. V gave up 2 bases and J gave up 7 bases, with 13 bases separating them. CDR3 sequence reads: CASSLNDGWNIQYF. In DNA form, the CDR3 reads TGCGCCAGCAGCTTAAATGACGGGTGGAACATTCAGTACTTC. The full variable domain, with the rest looked up from reference TRBV5-1 and TRBJ2-4, is KAGVTQTPRYLIKTRGQQVTLSCSPISGHRSVSWYQQTPGQGLQFLFEYFSETQRNKGNFPGRFSGRQFSNSRSEMNVSTLELGDSALYLCASSLNDGWNIQYFGAGTRLSVL.

The J gene is TRBJ1-1, the V gene TRBV30; D unresolved. This CDR3 region has 12 residues. Trimming shortened V by 2 bases and J by 4 bases, and 8 bases separated the two germline ends. Germline V gives CDR1 GTSNPN, CDR2 SVGIG (reference sequence). The CDR3 DNA sequence: TGTGCCTGGAGTCCCGGGGTCACTGAAGCTTTCTTT. Translating it yields CAWSPGVTEAFF.

This sequence joins TRBV9 and TRBJ2-7; D possibly corresponds to TRBD1 (5 bases). V gave up 4 bases and J gave up 2 bases, with 13 bases separating them. Germline V gene lookup returns CDR1 SGDLS and CDR2 YYNGEE. The CDR3 runs 14 residues. CDR3 loop: CASSLGREAYEQYF. For the CDR3, the DNA is TGTGCCAGCAGCCTCGGCAGGGAAGCCTACGAGCAGTACTTC.

This sequence joins TRBV27 and TRBJ2-2; the D is unclear. Trimming cost V 6 bases and J 3 bases, with 5 bases left between them. The CDR3 is 12 residues long. Germline V gene sequence: CDR1 MNHEY, CDR2 SMNVEV (reference sequence). CDR3 region: CASRTYTGELFF. For the CDR3, the DNA is TGTGCCAGCAGAACATACACCGGGGAGCTGTTTTTT.

V is TRBV7-9 and J is TRBJ1-5; unclear D gene. Trimming removed 5 bases from V and 1 base from J, with 6 bases in between. Germline V lookup: CDR1 SEHNR, CDR2 FQNEAQ (reference sequence). CDR3 length: 13 residues. The CDR3, as DNA: TGTGCCAGCAGCGAGCGCAGCAATCAGCCCCAGCATTTT. It yields the protein CASSERSNQPQHF.

This sequence joins TRBV29-1 and TRBJ1-5; D unclear. There are 12 residues in the CDR3. Germline-derived CDR1 and CDR2 are SQVTM and ANQGSEA. Deletions cut 0 bases from V and 6 bases from J, with 6 bases between. Here the CDR3 reads CSVEEGGQPQHF. DNA of the CDR3: TGCAGCGTTGAAGAAGGTGGTCAGCCCCAGCATTTT. The whole variable domain, remainder taken from reference TRBV29-1 and TRBJ1-5, is SAVISQKPSRDICQRGTSLTIQCQVDSQVTMMFWYRQQPGQSLTLIATANQGSEATYESGFVIDKFPISRPNLTFSTLTVSNMSPEDSSIYLCSVEEGGQPQHFGDGTRLSIL.

The table lists this clone with a few counts. The chain recombines TRBV29-1 with TRBJ1-2; no reliable D call. Trimming shortened V by 3 bases and J by 3 bases, and 14 bases separated the two germline ends. Looked up from germline, CDR1 is SQVTM and CDR2 is ANQGSEA. The CDR3 runs 14 residues. CDR3 in amino acids: CSVDSGTRYYGYTF. CDR3 nucleotide sequence: TGCAGCGTTGACAGTGGCACGCGATACTATGGCTACACCTTC.

The genes are TRBV29-1 and TRBJ2-2; D is ambiguous. The germline gives CDR1 SQVTM, CDR2 ANQGSEA. CDR3 length equals 12 residues. Deletions cut 1 base from V and 7 bases from J, with 7 bases between. The CDR3 DNA is TGCAGCGTTGAAGGGCGCTACGGGGAGCTGTTTTTT. Translation gives CSVEGRYGELFF.

The chain carries TRBV7-9 and TRBJ2-5; D might be TRBD2 (8 bases). CDR1 is SEHNR and CDR2 is FQNEAQ in the germline V gene (reference sequence). CDR3 length: 17 amino acids. V was clipped by 4 bases and J by 2 bases, with 20 bases between them. In DNA, the CDR3 is TGTGCCAGCAGCTATACAGGGGACGGGAGGGGACAAGAGACCCAGTACTTC. Protein: CASSYTGDGRGQETQYF.

Only a few counts were recorded for this clone. The V gene is TRBV29-1, the J gene TRBJ2-2; TRBD1 matches at 7 bases. Germline V gene sequence: CDR1 SQVTM, CDR2 ANQGSEA. This CDR3 is built from 13 residues. V gave up 4 bases and J gave up 7 bases; unmatched junction bases: 6. For the CDR3, the DNA is TGCAGCGTTGGAAGACAGGGTAACGGGGAGCTGTTTTTT. Translation gives CSVGRQGNGELFF.

In its sample, this clone was seen a few times. The V gene is TRBV15, the J gene TRBJ2-1, with 8 bases matching TRBD2. This CDR3 spans 15 amino acids. Germline CDR1 LNHNV, CDR2 YYDKDF (reference sequence). Unmatched junction bases numbered 13, after V lost 5 bases and J lost 10 bases. This CDR3 is CATSPLKREGEEQFF. The DNA for the CDR3 is TGTGCCACCAGCCCTCTCAAACGGGAGGGTGAAGAGCAGTTCTTC.

The chain employs TRBV29-1 and TRBJ1-5; the match to TRBD1 covers 7 bases. CDR3 length: 13 amino acids. The ends lost 5 bases at V and 4 bases at J; junction bases unmatched: 5. Germline values: CDR1 SQVTM, CDR2 ANQGSEA. CDR3 residues: CSVWAGGNQPQHF. The CDR3 coding sequence is TGCAGCGTTTGGGCAGGGGGTAATCAGCCCCAGCATTTT.

A few counts support this clone. This chain joins TRBV29-1 and TRBJ1-2; D is uncertain. V was clipped by 8 bases and J by 0 bases, with 7 bases between them. The CDR3 extends over 11 amino acids. Germline CDR1 and CDR2: SQVTM and ANQGSEA. In DNA, the CDR3 is TGCAGCCACGGGGCTAACTATGGCTACACCTTC. Encoded protein: CSHGANYGYTF.

The rearrangement joins TRBV15 to TRBJ2-3; TRBD1 agrees at 10 bases. From germline, CDR1 is LNHNV and CDR2 YYDKDF (reference sequence). The CDR3 is 17 amino acids. Germline trimming cut 0 bases from V and 14 bases from J; bases unmatched to any gene: 17. The CDR3 DNA is TGTGCCACCAGCAGAGATAGGGGGACAGGGGCCCTGAGTGGTCGGTATTTT. This translates into CATSRDRGTGALSGRYF.

This clone was recorded a few times. CDR3 in amino acids: CASSLEGLLFNPGYF. For the CDR3, the DNA is TGTGCCAGCAGCTTAGAGGGCCTACTCTTCAATCCGGGGTACTTC. The chain joins TRBV7-8 to TRBJ2-5, with D unclear. Germline V gives CDR1 SGHVS, CDR2 FQNEAQ. The CDR3 is 15 amino acids. Trimming stripped 1 base from V and 13 bases from J, with 22 bases between.

The rearrangement links TRBV29-1 to TRBJ2-3; the match to TRBD1 covers 10 bases. Germline trimming cut 6 bases from V and 2 bases from J; bases unmatched to any gene: 5. The CDR3 consists of 14 residues. Germline V gene lookup returns CDR1 SQVTM and CDR2 ANQGSEA. CDR3 protein: CSVDRGGPTDTQYF. In DNA form, the CDR3 reads TGCAGCGTGGACAGGGGGGGGCCCACAGATACGCAGTATTTT.